Listed below are T cell receptor beta chains from one sample, sequenced in a study of cytotoxic CD8 clonotypes in ibrutinib-treated CLL. Using immunoSEQ multiplex PCR, the repertoire was profiled, and TCRdb retains in-frame clones only, with some absent. Of approximately 100,000 clones listed, about 74% are singletons. Sequencing was performed on PBMCs, taken after 24 months of ibrutinib treatment. These TCRs come from a human donor with chronic lymphocytic leukemia. Both conserved end residues are part of each CDR3. A D gene is named only where the DNA matches it firmly. Only part of the rows carry a size: once, few, many, or a class if the clone is expanded.

size	J	length	V	D	DNA	CDR3
-	TRBJ2-7	14	TRBV5-1	-	TGCGCCAGCAGCTTAGAGGCCGGTTACTACGAGCAGTACTTC	CASSLEAGYYEQYF
-	TRBJ2-7	15	TRBV18	TRBD1	TGTGCCAGCTCACCCGGGACAGGGGTTTCTTACGAGCAGTACTTC	CASSPGTGVSYEQYF
-	TRBJ2-7	13	TRBV28	TRBD1	TGTGCCAGCAGCCTTACAACAGGGGTCGAGCAGTACTTC	CASSLTTGVEQYF
-	TRBJ2-2	20	TRBV4-1	TRBD1	TGCGCCAGCAGCAAACTCCCTGGCGGGACAGGGGGCGGAGCGGCCGGGGAGCTGTTTTTT	CASSKLPGGTGGGAAGELFF
-	TRBJ2-7	13	TRBV28	-	TGTGCCAGCAGTTCGGGTCAGTCCTACGAGCAGTACTTC	CASSSGQSYEQYF
few	TRBJ1-2	13	TRBV10-1	-	TGCGCCAGCAGTGAGCACAGAAACTATGGCTACACCTTC	CASSEHRNYGYTF
-	TRBJ1-1	15	TRBV28	-	TGTGCCAGCAGCTTTATAGGGCAGGAGAACACTGAAGCTTTCTTT	CASSFIGQENTEAFF
-	TRBJ2-7	14	TRBV27	TRBD1	TGTGCCAGCAGTATCAGACAGGGGGCGTACGAGCAGTACTTC	CASSIRQGAYEQYF
-	TRBJ1-5	13	TRBV6-4	-	TGTGCCAGCAGTGAACAGGGTGGACAGCCCCAGCATTTT	CASSEQGGQPQHF
once	TRBJ1-5	13	TRBV28	TRBD1	TGTGCCAGCCTACGACAGGGAGGCCAGCCCCAGCATTTT	CASLRQGGQPQHF
-	TRBJ1-1	16	TRBV28	TRBD1	TGTGCCAGCAGTCCGACAGGTGAGGGACAGGGGACTGAAGCTTTCTTT	CASSPTGEGQGTEAFF
-	TRBJ1-5	14	TRBV27	-	TGTGCCAGCAGTTCTGTGGGTAGCAATCAGCCCCAGCATTTT	CASSSVGSNQPQHF
-	TRBJ1-5	19	TRBV6-1	TRBD1	TGTGCCAGCAGTGCCTTCCCGGGACAGGGTGGGGGGAGCAATCAGCCCCAGCATTTT	CASSAFPGQGGGSNQPQHF
-	TRBJ2-1	19	TRBV19	-	TGTGCCAGTAGTATAGATCTATGGCCTAGCCCCCCCTCCTACAATGAGCAGTTCTTC	CASSIDLWPSPPSYNEQFF
few	TRBJ1-2	12	TRBV19	-	TGTGCCAGTAGCCAAACCTACTATGGCTACACCTTC	CASSQTYYGYTF
few	TRBJ1-1	11	TRBV10-3	-	TGTGCCATCAGTGACGGTACTGAAGCTTTCTTT	CAISDGTEAFF
-	TRBJ2-7	17	TRBV7-2	TRBD2	TGTGCCAGCAGCTTAGGGGGGACTAGCGGCCTCTCCTACGAGCAGTACTTC	CASSLGGTSGLSYEQYF
-	TRBJ1-2	14	TRBV28	-	TGTGCCAGCAGTTTTGCAGGGCCATACTATGGCTACACCTTC	CASSFAGPYYGYTF
-	TRBJ1-1	17	TRBV7-6	TRBD1	TGTGCCAGCAGCTTGTCCCGGGACAGGGGACCGAACACTGAAGCTTTCTTT	CASSLSRDRGPNTEAFF
-	TRBJ2-2	13	TRBV30	-	TGTGCCTGGAATTTTTTCGGGTCCGGGGAGCTGTTTTTT	CAWNFFGSGELFF
-	TRBJ2-7	14	TRBV2	-	TGTGCCAGCAAGTTGGGGGTAGTATCCTACGAGCAGTACTTC	CASKLGVVSYEQYF
once	TRBJ2-2	16	TRBV13	-	TGTGCCAGCAGCTCCCAACCCTCTGGACTAAGCGGGGAGCTGTTTTTT	CASSSQPSGLSGELFF
-	TRBJ2-7	13	TRBV11-3	-	TGTGCCAGCAGCTCCGAATCAGGCTACGAGCAGTACTTC	CASSSESGYEQYF
-	TRBJ1-5	15	TRBV6-1	TRBD1	TGTGCCAGCAGTGGGGCAGGGGGCAGCAGCCAGCCCCAGCATTTT	CASSGAGGSSQPQHF
-	TRBJ1-4	14	TRBV29-1	-	TGCAGCGTGCTAGACAGTGCAACTAATGAAAAACTGTTTTTT	CSVLDSATNEKLFF
-	TRBJ2-7	13	TRBV27	-	TGTGCCAGCAGTCCGACCGGCCCCTACGAGCAGTACTTC	CASSPTGPYEQYF
-	TRBJ2-3	12	TRBV2	-	TGTGCCAGCAGCGACTCTAGGAATACGCAGTATTTT	CASSDSRNTQYF
few	TRBJ1-1	12	TRBV5-1	-	TGCGCCAGCAGCTCCGGGGGCACTGAAGCTTTCTTT	CASSSGGTEAFF
few	TRBJ2-3	14	TRBV10-1	TRBD1	TGCGCCAGCAGTGAGCCCGGGGACAGGGGTACGCAGTATTTT	CASSEPGDRGTQYF
once	TRBJ2-7	14	TRBV4-1	-	TGCGCCAGCAGCCAAGCGGGTATCGCCTACGAGCAGTACTTC	CASSQAGIAYEQYF
-	TRBJ1-3	17	TRBV27	TRBD1	TGTGCCAGCAGTCCTCGGACAGGAGCTATGTCTGGAAACACCATATATTTT	CASSPRTGAMSGNTIYF
-	TRBJ2-7	15	TRBV11-2	TRBD1	TGTGCCAGCAGCTTACCGGGACAGATGATATACGAGCAGTACTTC	CASSLPGQMIYEQYF
-	TRBJ1-4	14	TRBV7-9	-	TGTGCCAGCAGTTTCTCCGGGGCCGTTTTAGAACTGTTTTTT	CASSFSGAVLELFF
-	TRBJ1-6	15	TRBV9	-	TGTGCCAGCAGCACGCGAGACAGGTTGAATTCACCCCTCCACTTT	CASSTRDRLNSPLHF
-	TRBJ1-2	13	TRBV29-1	-	TGCAGCGTGGGGGTCGGGACGGTGGATGGCTACACCTTC	CSVGVGTVDGYTF
-	TRBJ2-4	13	TRBV15	-	TGTGCCACCAGCAGAGTGGGTTGGGACATTCAGTACTTC	CATSRVGWDIQYF
-	TRBJ1-1	14	TRBV10-3	-	TGTGCCATCAAACCGGGACTATCGGGTAAAGAAGCTTTCTTT	CAIKPGLSGKEAFF
few	TRBJ2-5	15	TRBV2	-	TGTGCCAGCAGTGAAGGGGCAGGGGGAGGAGAGACCCAGTACTTC	CASSEGAGGGETQYF
few	TRBJ2-5	12	TRBV7-7	-	TGTGCTAGCAGCTTAGACAGGGAGACCCAGTACTTC	CASSLDRETQYF
-	TRBJ1-1	12	TRBV10-2	-	TGCGCCAGCAGGGGGGGCCTCACTGAAGCTTTCTTT	CASRGGLTEAFF
once	TRBJ1-2	18	TRBV5-4	-	TGTGCCAGCAGCTTGGCCTCCCCTGGGGAGATACACTTCTATGGCTACACCTTC	CASSLASPGEIHFYGYTF
-	TRBJ2-1	15	TRBV27	-	TGTGCCAGCAGCCCCGCTCCTGACTACCGCAATGAGCAGTTCTTC	CASSPAPDYRNEQFF